This is a list of T cell receptor beta chains from one sample in a study of technical replicates of blood from a few donors. TCRdb's copy holds only in-frame clones and misses some; the assay was immunoSEQ multiplex PCR. This table holds about 80,000 clones, 85% to 95% found once. Sequencing input: T cells isolated from PBMCs. The receptors here all came from a human donor in good health. CDR3s include the opening cysteine and the closing phenylalanine or tryptophan. The D gene is left open where the match is weak. Only some rows state a clone size, as once, few, many or a class for expanded clones.

clone_size	d_call	j_call	v_call	cdr3_aa	cdr3_nt
-	-	TRBJ1-5	TRBV29-1	CSPSQGGKPQHF	TGCAGCCCAAGCCAGGGCGGGAAGCCCCAGCATTTT
-	-	TRBJ2-7	TRBV6-1	CASSAYRSGYEQYF	TGTGCCAGCAGTGCATACAGGTCCGGATACGAGCAGTACTTC
-	-	TRBJ2-3	TRBV2	CASSSLASFTDTQYF	TGTGCCAGCAGTTCCCTAGCGAGCTTCACAGATACGCAGTATTTT
-	-	TRBJ1-1	TRBV28	CASSLSRRGTEAFF	TGTGCCAGCAGTTTGTCTAGGAGGGGCACTGAAGCTTTCTTT
once	TRBD2	TRBJ2-5	TRBV10-3	CAISESLAGGETQYF	TGTGCCATCAGTGAGTCACTAGCGGGAGGTGAGACCCAGTACTTC
-	TRBD1	TRBJ2-7	TRBV7-8	CASSPLDRGFDEQYF	TGTGCCAGCAGCCCCCTGGACAGGGGTTTCGACGAGCAGTACTTC
-	-	TRBJ2-1	TRBV11-3	CASSLDLGAGGTNEQFF	TGTGCCAGCAGCTTAGATTTGGGAGCCGGGGGTACGAATGAGCAGTTCTTC
-	TRBD1	TRBJ1-2	TRBV30	CAWGGQGAYGYTF	TGTGCCTGGGGAGGACAGGGGGCTTATGGCTACACCTTC
-	-	TRBJ1-4	TRBV2	CASSEEGSNEKLFF	TGTGCCAGCAGTGAAGAGGGGTCAAATGAAAAACTGTTTTTT
-	TRBD2	TRBJ2-3	TRBV4-3	CASSQDLAGWGTDTQYF	TGCGCCAGCAGCCAAGATTTAGCGGGATGGGGTACAGATACGCAGTATTTT
once	TRBD2	TRBJ2-7	TRBV27	CASSSPGTSLYEQYF	TGTGCCAGCAGTTCCCCGGGGACTAGCCTCTACGAGCAGTACTTC
-	-	TRBJ1-1	TRBV6-5	CASSAGLTEAFF	TGTGCCAGCAGCGCAGGACTTACTGAAGCTTTCTTT
once	TRBD1	TRBJ2-2	TRBV9	CASSDRTGYTGELFF	TGTGCCAGCAGCGATAGGACAGGGTACACCGGGGAGCTGTTTTTT
-	TRBD1	TRBJ1-2	TRBV30	CAWSLTSQGEYGYTF	TGTGCCTGGAGTTTGACTTCACAGGGGGAGTATGGCTACACCTTC
-	-	TRBJ2-7	TRBV9	CASSVVANPYEQYF	TGTGCCAGCAGCGTAGTTGCTAACCCCTACGAGCAGTACTTC
-	TRBD1	TRBJ1-5	TRBV30	CAWSDWTGGDQPQHF	TGTGCCTGGAGTGACTGGACAGGAGGGGATCAGCCCCAGCATTTT
-	TRBD2	TRBJ2-7	TRBV5-6	CASSASGGVWQYF	TGTGCCAGCAGCGCTAGCGGGGGGGTTTGGCAGTACTTC
-	-	TRBJ1-2	TRBV11-2	CASSPWPIQEYGYTF	TGTGCCAGCAGCCCCTGGCCAATACAGGAATATGGCTACACCTTC
-	TRBD2	TRBJ2-1	TRBV11-3	CASSRLAGAGDEQFF	TGTGCCAGCAGCAGGCTAGCGGGAGCCGGGGATGAGCAGTTCTTC
-	TRBD1	TRBJ2-7	TRBV29-1	CSAQPGQASYEQYF	TGCAGCGCCCAACCGGGACAGGCCTCCTACGAGCAGTACTTC
-	TRBD1	TRBJ2-7	TRBV6-1	CASSEAGTGGYEQYF	TGTGCCAGCAGTGAAGCGGGGACAGGGGGCTACGAGCAGTACTTC
-	-	TRBJ2-4	TRBV5-5	CASSLDIGIQYF	TGTGCCAGCAGCCTCGACATTGGCATTCAGTACTTC
once	-	TRBJ2-2	TRBV19	CASSIARPNTGELFF	TGTGCCAGTAGTATAGCCAGGCCGAACACCGGGGAGCTGTTTTTT
once	TRBD2	TRBJ2-7	TRBV4-2	CASSQEGLATYEQYF	TGTGCCAGCAGCCAAGAGGGACTAGCCACCTACGAGCAGTACTTC
-	TRBD2	TRBJ2-3	TRBV27	CASSQREGTDTQYF	TGTGCCAGCAGCCAGCGGGAGGGCACAGATACGCAGTATTTT
once	TRBD1	TRBJ1-2	TRBV30	CASSPGQEFYGYTF	TGTGCCTCCTCTCCGGGACAGGAGTTCTATGGCTACACCTTC
-	TRBD1	TRBJ1-5	TRBV18	CASSPNRGDQPQHF	TGTGCCAGCTCACCGAACAGGGGAGATCAGCCCCAGCATTTT
-	-	TRBJ2-6	TRBV15	CATSRDGGAGANVLTF	TGTGCCACCAGCAGAGATGGCGGGGCTGGGGCCAACGTCCTGACTTTC
-	-	TRBJ1-1	TRBV30	CAWRGDLNTEAFF	TGTGCCTGGAGGGGCGACCTGAACACTGAAGCTTTCTTT
-	-	TRBJ2-1	TRBV28	CASSAPGDYNEQFF	TGTGCCAGCAGTGCCCCGGGGGACTACAATGAGCAGTTCTTC
-	TRBD2	TRBJ2-3	TRBV5-1	CASSPWSGRSIDTQYF	TGCGCCAGCAGCCCCTGGAGCGGGAGGAGTATAGATACGCAGTATTTT
-	-	TRBJ1-2	TRBV10-3	CAISAGNGGYTF	TGTGCCATCAGTGCGGGGAATGGAGGCTACACCTTC
few	TRBD1	TRBJ1-1	TRBV7-9	CASSFDTGGFSTEAFF	TGTGCCAGCAGCTTTGATACAGGGGGCTTCAGCACTGAAGCTTTCTTT
-	-	TRBJ1-1	TRBV5-4	CASPGDREAFF	TGTGCCAGCCCCGGGGATCGTGAAGCTTTCTTT
-	-	TRBJ1-5	TRBV5-6	CASSFGGAANQPQHF	TGTGCCAGCAGCTTTGGGGGGGCTGCCAATCAGCCCCAGCATTTT
-	-	TRBJ2-1	TRBV28	CASSPGGQPYNEQFF	TGTGCCAGCAGTCCCGGGGGACAGCCCTACAATGAGCAGTTCTTC
-	-	TRBJ1-1	TRBV29-1	CSVVWRADIMNTEAFF	TGCAGCGTTGTGTGGAGGGCTGATATCATGAACACTGAAGCTTTCTTT
-	TRBD1	TRBJ1-4	TRBV5-1	CASNPRDRGNEKLFF	TGCGCCAGCAATCCCCGGGACAGGGGTAATGAAAAACTGTTTTTT
-	-	TRBJ1-1	TRBV27	CASSLTGILNTEAFF	TGTGCCAGCAGTTTAACAGGGATCTTGAACACTGAAGCTTTCTTT
-	TRBD2	TRBJ2-3	TRBV6-5	CASRKAGGNPDTQYF	TGTGCCAGCCGAAAGGCGGGAGGTAACCCAGATACGCAGTATTTT
-	-	TRBJ1-2	TRBV7-9	CASSLKSGVYGYTF	TGTGCCAGCAGCTTAAAGTCCGGGGTCTATGGCTACACCTTC
once	TRBD1	TRBJ2-7	TRBV19	CASTPGTGGYEQYF	TGTGCCAGTACTCCCGGGACAGGGGGCTACGAGCAGTACTTC
-	TRBD1	TRBJ1-5	TRBV30	CAWSVTGDQPQHF	TGTGCCTGGAGTGTGACAGGGGATCAGCCCCAGCATTTT
-	TRBD2	TRBJ2-1	TRBV30	CAWSGTSGRVRSYNEQFF	TGTGCCTGGAGTGGAACTAGCGGGAGGGTTCGTTCCTACAATGAGCAGTTCTTC
-	-	TRBJ1-5	TRBV5-1	CASSLFSGSNQPQHF	TGCGCCAGCAGCTTGTTTTCAGGATCCAATCAGCCCCAGCATTTT
-	-	TRBJ1-4	TRBV18	CASSPGQANEKLFF	TGTGCCAGCTCACCAGGCCAGGCTAATGAAAAACTGTTTTTT
-	TRBD2	TRBJ2-1	TRBV10-1	CASSRTSGASDEQFF	TGCGCCAGCAGCAGGACTAGCGGGGCCTCGGATGAGCAGTTCTTC
-	TRBD1	TRBJ1-1	TRBV6-1	CASTRGTGLLAQAFF	TGTGCCAGCACCCGAGGGACAGGCCTTCTCGCACAAGCTTTCTTT
-	-	TRBJ2-3	TRBV4-3	CASSQGDWLSTDTQYF	TGCGCCAGCAGCCAAGGGGACTGGCTTAGCACAGATACGCAGTATTTT
once	-	TRBJ1-3	TRBV25-1	CASSLDLGGPGNTIYF	TGTGCCAGCAGTCTTGACCTAGGGGGTCCAGGAAACACCATATATTTT
-	TRBD1	TRBJ1-5	TRBV2	CASSVSGQGARQPQHF	TGTGCCAGCAGTGTCTCGGGGCAGGGGGCTCGACAGCCCCAGCATTTT